The rows below give T cell receptor beta chains drawn from one sample of a study of cytomegalovirus exposure and HLA in healthy donors. Clones were read by immunoSEQ multiplex PCR, and TCRdb kept only the in-frame ones, dropping some. The profile shows 150,000 to 200,000 clones, 65% to 70% of them singletons. The sequencing sample was made of PBMCs. The receptors originated from a woman aged 18-29 years in good health and CMV-seropositive. Both conserved end residues are part of each CDR3. D genes are given only for firm matches. The size of a clone is reported for some rows only, either as once, few or many, or as a class for expanded clones.

d_gene	v_gene	j_gene	abundance	CDR3aa	CDR3nt
TRBD2	TRBV4-2	TRBJ2-5	-	CASSQEGAGAGGETQYF	TGTGCCAGCAGCCAAGAAGGGGCGGGAGCGGGAGGAGAGACCCAGTACTTC
TRBD2	TRBV18	TRBJ2-3	-	CASSPLGLAGGRTQYF	TGTGCCAGCTCACCACTGGGACTAGCGGGAGGGAGGACGCAGTATTTT
TRBD1	TRBV7-7	TRBJ2-3	few	CASSPAGGGTDTQYF	TGTGCTAGCAGCCCGGCAGGGGGAGGCACAGATACGCAGTATTTT
-	TRBV19	TRBJ1-4	-	CACGSTNEKLFF	TGTGCCTGCGGGTCTACGAATGAAAAACTGTTTTTT
-	TRBV7-8	TRBJ2-3	-	CASSLAGARTDTQYF	TGTGCCAGCAGCTTAGCGGGGGCCCGAACAGATACGCAGTATTTT
-	TRBV6-5	TRBJ2-7	-	CASSYSSGEPYEQYF	TGTGCCAGCAGTTACTCCTCGGGAGAGCCCTACGAGCAGTACTTC
-	TRBV4-2	TRBJ1-5	-	CASSQAGARGQPQHF	TGTGCCAGCAGCCAAGCAGGGGCTCGGGGTCAGCCCCAGCATTTT
-	TRBV7-2	TRBJ2-7	-	CASSLVDLYYEQYF	TGTGCCAGCAGCTTAGTAGATCTGTACTACGAGCAGTACTTC
-	TRBV9	TRBJ2-7	few	CASSGGITGEDPYEQYF	TGTGCCAGCAGCGGCGGAATAACAGGGGAGGACCCCTACGAGCAGTACTTC
-	TRBV28	TRBJ1-5	-	CASSFSPRAGNQPQHF	TGTGCCAGCAGTTTTTCGCCCAGGGCTGGGAATCAGCCCCAGCATTTT
TRBD2	TRBV5-1	TRBJ2-7	-	CASSLGMGLAGGTNSYEQYF	TGCGCCAGCAGCTTGGGGATGGGACTAGCGGGGGGGACCAACTCCTACGAGCAGTACTTC
TRBD2	TRBV7-3	TRBJ2-7	-	CASSLGAGGPYEQYF	TGTGCCAGCAGCTTAGGAGCGGGGGGGCCGTACGAGCAGTACTTC
TRBD2	TRBV7-9	TRBJ2-3	-	CASSSGGSKSSVYTQYF	TGTGCCAGCAGCTCCGGGGGGTCGAAGTCCTCAGTTTATACGCAGTATTTT
TRBD1	TRBV30	TRBJ1-2	-	CAWSVGTVTYYGYTF	TGTGCCTGGAGTGTAGGGACAGTCACTTACTATGGCTACACCTTC
-	TRBV5-1	TRBJ1-2	-	CASSFGRGYTF	TGCGCCAGCAGTTTCGGTCGGGGCTACACCTTC
-	TRBV7-9	TRBJ2-1	-	CASSREAFSAVF	TGTGCCAGCAGCCGTGAGGCTTTCTCGGCTGTCTTC
-	TRBV5-5	TRBJ1-2	-	CASSPYQGWFGYTF	TGTGCCAGCAGCCCTTATCAGGGATGGTTTGGCTACACCTTC
TRBD2	TRBV6-1	TRBJ2-3	few	CASSEFLAAGGPSDTQYF	TGTGCCAGCAGTGAATTCTTGGCGGCGGGAGGGCCCTCAGATACGCAGTATTTT
TRBD1	TRBV6-1	TRBJ2-7	-	CASSDQGVNIHEQYF	TGTGCCAGCAGTGATCAGGGGGTAAACATCCACGAGCAGTACTTC
TRBD2	TRBV5-6	TRBJ2-7	-	CASSLAGLAQEQYF	TGTGCCAGCAGCTTAGCCGGACTAGCGCAAGAGCAGTACTTC
-	TRBV7-9	TRBJ2-6	few	CASSSRDSGANVLTF	TGTGCCAGCAGCTCACGGGACTCTGGGGCCAACGTCCTGACTTTC
-	TRBV4-2	TRBJ2-7	-	CASSQELWAGATAGYF	TGTGCCAGCAGCCAAGAGTTATGGGCGGGGGCGACAGCCGGGTACTTC
-	TRBV5-5	TRBJ1-5	-	CASSFRGQAPWGNQPQHF	TGTGCCAGCAGCTTCCGCGGGCAGGCCCCTTGGGGCAATCAGCCCCAGCATTTT
TRBD1	TRBV18	TRBJ1-5	-	CASSSTTGVLQPQHF	TGTGCCAGCTCATCAACAACAGGGGTCCTTCAGCCCCAGCATTTT
-	TRBV18	TRBJ1-2	-	CASSPQRRDKRNGYTF	TGTGCCAGCTCACCCCAGCGACGGGACAAACGCAATGGCTACACCTTC
-	TRBV9	TRBJ2-3	few	CASSIAGTLRTDTQYF	TGTGCCAGCAGCATCGCCGGGACTCTGAGAACAGATACGCAGTATTTT
-	TRBV5-1	TRBJ1-1	-	CASSLFAGGNTEAFF	TGCGCCAGCAGCTTGTTCGCGGGTGGGAACACTGAAGCTTTCTTT
-	TRBV4-1	TRBJ1-5	few	CASSLQQGVNSQPQHF	TGCGCCAGCAGCCTCCAACAGGGTGTTAACAGTCAGCCCCAGCATTTT
TRBD1	TRBV5-1	TRBJ2-7	-	CASSLGQGPPEQYF	TGCGCCAGCAGCTTGGGACAGGGACCCCCCGAGCAGTACTTC
TRBD2	TRBV5-6	TRBJ2-7	few	CASSLRLAGVYEQYF	TGTGCCAGCAGCCTAAGACTAGCGGGCGTCTACGAGCAGTACTTC
TRBD1	TRBV28	TRBJ2-7	-	CASISPGQGAYEQYF	TGTGCCAGCATTTCTCCGGGACAGGGGGCCTACGAGCAGTACTTC
-	TRBV2	TRBJ2-2	-	CAYQGLAGTGELFF	TGTGCCTATCAGGGGCTAGCAGGCACCGGGGAGCTGTTTTTT
-	TRBV7-9	TRBJ2-5	-	CASERQETQYF	TGTGCCAGCGAGCGGCAAGAGACCCAGTACTTC
-	TRBV19	TRBJ2-5	-	CASSQRNQETQYF	TGTGCCAGTAGTCAGCGGAATCAAGAGACCCAGTACTTC
-	TRBV23-1	TRBJ2-7	-	CASSAQTPGQYF	TGCGCCAGCAGTGCGCAAACTCCGGGGCAGTACTTC
TRBD1	TRBV11-2	TRBJ2-7	-	CASSPGQVPHEQYF	TGTGCCAGCAGCCCGGGACAGGTCCCCCACGAGCAGTACTTC
-	TRBV5-5	TRBJ1-1	-	CASTYSWNTEAFF	TGTGCCAGCACGTACAGTTGGAACACTGAAGCTTTCTTT
TRBD2	TRBV2	TRBJ2-1	-	CASSLGAGGLGEQFF	TGTGCCAGCTCCTTGGGAGCGGGAGGTCTGGGGGAGCAGTTCTTC
TRBD1	TRBV6-6	TRBJ1-4	-	CASGTGGATNEKLFF	TGTGCCAGCGGGACAGGGGGCGCAACTAATGAAAAACTGTTTTTT
TRBD2	TRBV6-5	TRBJ2-1	-	CASSYSKASGSDEQFF	TGTGCCAGCAGTTACTCGAAGGCTAGCGGGAGCGATGAGCAGTTCTTC
-	TRBV6-4	TRBJ1-2	-	CASGAGPYLDYGYTF	TGTGCCAGCGGGGCAGGGCCCTATCTGGACTATGGCTACACCTTC
TRBD1	TRBV6-1	TRBJ2-7	-	CASSEAPRQGSDEQYF	TGTGCCAGCAGTGAAGCGCCGAGACAGGGGTCCGACGAGCAGTACTTC
-	TRBV19	TRBJ1-5	-	CASVQGSPNQPQHF	TGTGCCAGTGTCCAGGGTTCCCCAAATCAGCCCCAGCATTTT
-	TRBV12-5	TRBJ1-1	few	CASALSGFAPFF	TGTGCTAGTGCCCTGTCGGGGTTTGCCCCTTTCTTT
TRBD1	TRBV6-5	TRBJ1-1	-	CASSYVGTGRHEAFF	TGTGCCAGCAGTTACGTGGGGACAGGGCGGCATGAAGCTTTCTTT
TRBD1	TRBV19	TRBJ1-2	-	CASSIGQGAPIYGYTF	TGTGCCAGTAGTATTGGACAGGGGGCTCCCATCTATGGCTACACCTTC
-	TRBV7-8	TRBJ1-6	-	CASSRQLGPYNSPLHF	TGTGCCAGCAGCCGTCAGTTGGGGCCTTATAATTCACCCCTCCACTTT
-	TRBV9	TRBJ1-3	-	CASSLAKVGANSGNTIYF	TGTGCCAGCAGCTTAGCCAAGGTGGGGGCAAACTCTGGAAACACCATATATTTT
-	TRBV19	TRBJ1-5	-	CASSIPRVGNQPQHF	TGTGCCAGTAGTATTCCCAGGGTTGGCAATCAGCCCCAGCATTTT